Listed here are 23 T cell receptor beta chains from one sample, sequenced in a study of cytomegalovirus exposure and HLA in healthy donors. Data came from immunoSEQ multiplex PCR; TCRdb stores just in-frame clones and leaves some out. The data contain about 170,000 clones, around nine tenths of them seen just once; the ten biggest clones take up roughly 2.7%. Specimen: PBMCs. These receptors originate from a young man in good health and CMV-seropositive.

This clone was counted between two and nine times. A read error may produce the germline difference seen at one junction end. The chain carries TRBV20-1 and TRBJ2-7; a weak D match, TRBD1 (5 bases). Germline V gene data show CDR1 as DFQATT and CDR2 as SNEGSKA (reference sequence). The CDR3 covers 11 residues. The CDR3 nucleotides are TGCAGTGCTCCCGCAGGAACAGGCCTAGAGTTC. It is translated as CSAPAGTGLEF.

This chain uses TRBV4-2 with TRBJ2-1; D unclear. Germline V gene lookup returns CDR1 LGHNA and CDR2 YNFKEQ. V shed 7 bases and J shed 6 bases, with 7 bases lying between them. The CDR3 loop spans 11 amino acids. CDR3 residues: CASKSVNEQFF. For the CDR3, the DNA is TGTGCCAGCAAGTCGGTCAATGAGCAGTTCTTC.

CDR3 in amino acids: CATSTRGAGAGANVLTF. The CDR3, as DNA: TGTGCCACCAGCACCCGGGGAGCGGGTGCTGGGGCCAACGTCCTGACTTTC. The rearrangement uses TRBV15 and TRBJ2-6; D might be TRBD2 (6 bases). Trimming removed 4 bases from V and 2 bases from J, with 15 bases in between. The CDR3 is 17 amino acids. Germline V gene sequence: CDR1 LNHNV, CDR2 YYDKDF (reference sequence).

CDR3 nucleotide sequence: TGCAGCGACGGAGCGGGGGGATTCGGGGGGGCTCACAATGAGCAGTTCTTC. Its protein product is CSDGAGGFGGAHNEQFF. The genes are TRBV29-1 and TRBJ2-1; 9 nucleotides line up with TRBD2. V shed 7 bases and J 5 bases; nucleotides not matched to a gene: 18. The CDR3 totals 17 residues. Germline values: CDR1 SQVTM, CDR2 ANQGSEA.

V is TRBV7-9 and J is TRBJ2-7; TRBD1 matches at 10 bases. V dropped 1 base and J dropped 4; count of bases not matched to a gene: 7. Germline V CDR1 and CDR2: SEHNR, FQNEAQ (reference sequence). The CDR3 length is 16 residues. The CDR3 nucleotides read TGTGCCAGCAGCTTAGTTGGGACAGGGGAAGCTTACGAGCAGTACTTC. The encoded protein is CASSLVGTGEAYEQYF.

J is TRBJ1-4 and V is TRBV2; possibly TRBD1 for D (6 bases). The CDR3 runs 15 residues. Trimming left V 5 bases short and J 5 bases short, with 15 bases between. Per germline, CDR1 SNHLY and CDR2 FYNNEI. The CDR3 is CASSLNGQMNEKLFF. The CDR3 coding sequence is TGTGCCAGCAGTCTTAACGGACAGATGAATGAAAAACTGTTTTTT.

A remark on this clone: Compared with germline, one end of the junction differs, possibly owing to a read error. The chain uses TRBV4-1 and TRBJ2-4; no definite D call. The CDR3 is 15 residues long. The germline V gene has CDR1 MGHRA and CDR2 YSYEKL. This chain's CDR3 is CASTQSPLAKNIQYF. The CDR3 coding sequence is TGCGCCAGCACCCAATCCCCTCTAGCCAAAAACATTCAGTACTTC.

The V call is TRBV7-2, the J call TRBJ1-3; D not resolved. The CDR3 contains 14 residues. Trimming cost V 2 bases and J 3 bases, with 8 bases left between them. Looked up from germline, CDR1 is SGHTA and CDR2 is FQGNSA. The DNA for the CDR3 is TGTGCCAGCAGCTTATCGAGGAGTGGAAACACCATATATTTT. It is translated as CASSLSRSGNTIYF.

The chain joins TRBV18 to TRBJ2-7; tentative D call: TRBD2 (6 bases). V was shortened by 3 bases and J by 6 bases, with 12 bases between the two germline ends. This CDR3 has 13 amino acids. From germline, CDR1 is KGHSH and CDR2 LQKENI. CDR3 nucleotides: TGTGCCAGCTCACCGCAGGGCGGGACCGAGCAGTACTTC. As protein: CASSPQGGTEQYF. The complete variable domain, with remaining parts taken from reference TRBV18 and TRBJ2-7, reads NAGVMQNPRHLVRRRGQEARLRCSPMKGHSHVYWYRQLPEEGLKFMVYLQKENIIDESGMPKERFSAEFPKEGPSILRIQQVVRGDSAAYFCASSPQGGTEQYFGPGTRLTVT.

J is TRBJ1-3 and V is TRBV28; possible D gene TRBD1, 6 bases. Germline loops: CDR1 MDHEN, CDR2 SYDVKM. Trimming took off 4 bases at V and 2 bases at J, with 15 bases between the two ends. This CDR3 contains 16 residues. This CDR3 reads CASSSQGSEAGNTIYF. CDR3 coding DNA: TGTGCCAGCAGTTCACAGGGTTCTGAGGCTGGAAACACCATATATTTT. Using reference TRBV28 and TRBJ1-3 for the parts outside the CDR3, the full variable domain is DVKVTQSSRYLVKRTGEKVFLECVQDMDHENMFWYRQDPGLGLRLIYFSYDVKMKEKGDIPEGYSVSREKKERFSLILESASTNQTSMYLCASSSQGSEAGNTIYFGEGSWLTVV.

The rearrangement links TRBV4-3 to TRBJ2-7; D is possibly TRBD2 (5 bases). Trimming pared 4 bases from V and 3 bases from J, leaving 10 bases between. CDR1 is LGHNA and CDR2 is YSLEER in the germline V gene. The CDR3 totals 13 residues. CDR3 sequence: CASSPDRDYEQYF. Here the CDR3 DNA reads TGCGCCAGCAGCCCGGACCGGGACTACGAGCAGTACTTC.

V is TRBV28 and J is TRBJ2-7; 7 bases are shared with TRBD2. This CDR3 has 18 amino acids. Germline CDR1 reads MDHEN; CDR2 reads SYDVKM. The V segment lost 1 base and the J segment 3 bases; nucleotides outside the gene matches: 15. The CDR3 protein is CASSLSASGGGIRYEQYF. Here the CDR3 DNA reads TGTGCCAGCAGTTTATCGGCTAGCGGAGGAGGGATACGCTACGAGCAGTACTTC.

V is TRBV29-1 and J is TRBJ2-7; weak D call: TRBD1 (5 bases). Trimming took off 2 bases at V and 7 bases at J, with 18 bases between the two ends. The CDR3 extends over 14 amino acids. Germline V gives CDR1 SQVTM, CDR2 ANQGSEA. The CDR3 bases are TGCAGCGTTGAATTAGGGGTCCCCCCTCGGGAGCAGTACTTC. Its translation: CSVELGVPPREQYF.

The chain uses TRBV29-1 and TRBJ1-2; D is ambiguous. Germline CDR1 reads SQVTM; CDR2 reads ANQGSEA. V was cut by 4 bases and J by 3 bases, with 9 bases left in between. This CDR3 region has 12 residues. The CDR3 DNA follows: TGCAGCGTTGCGAGGGTTGACTATGGCTACACCTTC. This encodes CSVARVDYGYTF.

In DNA, the CDR3 is TGTGCCAGCAGACTCCACTATGGCTACACCTTC. It yields the protein CASRLHYGYTF. The rearrangement uses TRBV2 and TRBJ1-2, with D uncertain. V lost 6 bases to trimming and J lost 3 bases, with 5 bases between them. The CDR3 has 11 residues. Per germline, CDR1 SNHLY and CDR2 FYNNEI.

The J gene is TRBJ2-7, the V gene TRBV4-1; 9 bases agree with TRBD2. V lost 2 bases to trimming and J lost 0 bases; unmatched junction nucleotides: 2. The CDR3 has 15 residues. Germline V lookup: CDR1 MGHRA, CDR2 YSYEKL. The CDR3 bases are TGCGCCAGCAGCCAATCTAGCGGGATCTCCTACGAGCAGTACTTC. Translated, it gives CASSQSSGISYEQYF.

The V and J genes are TRBV11-2 and TRBJ2-3; TRBD1 agrees at 9 bases. J gave up 0 bases and V 5 bases, and 9 bases lay outside the gene matches. The CDR3 spans 17 residues. CDR1 SGHAT and CDR2 FQNNGV come from the germline V gene. The CDR3 DNA reads TGTGCCAGCAGCCCAACCGGGACAGGGACGAGCACAGATACGCAGTATTTT. Translating gives CASSPTGTGTSTDTQYF. Based on the CDR3 plus reference TRBV11-2 and TRBJ2-3, the full variable domain is EAGVAQSPRYKIIEKRQSVAFWCNPISGHATLYWYQQILGQGPKLLIQFQNNGVVDDSQLPKDRFSAERLKGVDSTLKIQPAKLEDSAVYLCASSPTGTGTSTDTQYFGPGTRLTVL.

The genes are TRBV15 and TRBJ2-1; 11 nucleotides line up with TRBD2. There are 16 residues in the CDR3. Germline V gene lookup returns CDR1 LNHNV and CDR2 YYDKDF (reference sequence). Trimming cost V 2 bases and J 8 bases; bases outside gene matches: 8. In DNA, the CDR3 is TGTGCCACCAGCAGACTTAGCGGGGGGGCCCTAGATGAGCAGTTCTTC. As protein: CATSRLSGGALDEQFF.

This clone was found once. The gene calls are TRBV7-8 and TRBJ2-7; no reliable D call. The germline CDR1 and CDR2 sequences are SGHVS and FQNEAQ. V gave up 1 base and J gave up 3 bases, with 10 bases separating them. CDR3 length: 14 amino acids. The CDR3 DNA is TGTGCCAGCAGCTTAGGGGCAGGCCTCTACGAGCAGTACTTC. This translates into CASSLGAGLYEQYF.

This chain connects TRBV21-1 to TRBJ2-6; the D call of TRBD2 is as the table states it, not checked on the DNA. TRBV21-1 is shown as a pseudogene. This CDR3 has 16 amino acids. The CDR3 loop reads CANPVRGAIGANVLTF. The CDR3, as DNA: TGTGCCAACCCGGTTCGGGGGGCTATTGGGGCCAACGTCCTGACTTTC.

Notes on this clone: Other nucleotide sequences from this sample produce the same CDR3. J is TRBJ1-1 and V is TRBV7-8; 8 bases match TRBD1. Germline CDR1 and CDR2: SGHVS and FQNEAQ. V dropped 5 bases and J dropped 1; count of bases not matched to a gene: 3. The CDR3 runs 14 residues. The CDR3 DNA reads as TGTGCCAGCAGCCTCGGACAGGGGAACACTGAAGCTTTCTTT. Its protein product is CASSLGQGNTEAFF.

The J gene is TRBJ1-1, the V gene TRBV7-9, with a weak D call TRBD1 (6 bases). The CDR3 runs to 14 residues. V lost 5 bases and J lost 3, with 13 bases in between. Germline assignment: CDR1 SEHNR and CDR2 FQNEAQ (reference sequence). CDR3 nucleotide sequence: TGTGCCAGCAGCGTCCGGGACACCCACACTGAAGCTTTCTTT. Its protein product is CASSVRDTHTEAFF.

This clone was recorded only once. The V gene is TRBV5-6, the J gene TRBJ1-1, with 8 bases that match TRBD1. Germline V lookup: CDR1 SGHDT, CDR2 YYEEEE. The CDR3 totals 15 residues. The ends lost 4 bases at V and 6 bases at J; junction bases unmatched: 11. The CDR3 DNA sequence: TGTGCCAGCAGCGATGGAAGGACAGGGAGGCCTGAAGCTTTCTTT. Translation gives CASSDGRTGRPEAFF.